This T cell receptor (beta chain) is from a study of T-cell reconstitution after alpha-beta-depleted transplantation in children (dated by TCRdb to about 2016). For context, the study as a whole: Using TCR repertoire profiling, the study quantitatively followed how T-cell immune reconstitution unfolded in children after TCRalphabeta/CD19-depleted allogeneic hematopoietic cell transplantation.

Notes on this clonotype: Its antigen is still unknown. No quality values exist for individual bases; no much larger clone is one base distant.

The receptor library was made with PCR. The reads were generated on an Illumina HiSeq 2500. Molecular barcoding was employed in the preparation of TCR libraries, with unique molecular identifiers being used to normalize TCRbeta repertoire quantification. TCRdb redid the processing of the public reads, applying fastp at Q25 and MiXCR, and retained in-frame beta chains. All rows with the same CDR3 protein become a single entry with the most common DNA and genes. The sample includes a few hundred thousand distinct CDR3 sequences, with 10% observed a single time. The biggest ten clones account for 2% to 2.5% of the sample. CDR1 and CDR2 are drawn from the germline V gene (reference sequence): DFQATT, SNEGSKA. Trimmed from V: 5 bases; trimmed from J: 0 bases; junction bases lacking a gene match: 9. The CDR3 measures 18 amino acids from cysteine to phenylalanine. The CDR3 DNA has 54 bases and is translated from base 1.

The material was PBMCs from the stem cell graft donor, obtained from the stem cell graft. The receptor chain draws on TRBV20-1 and TRBJ2-1, with 14 bases matching TRBD2. This clonotype originated in a human donor who donated a stem cell graft to a child with acute lymphoblastic leukemia. This receptor carries the CDR3 CSAFAGTSGGSSYNEQFF. The DNA is as follows: TGCAGTGCTTTTGCCGGGACTAGCGGGGGAAGCTCCTACAATGAGCAGTTCTTC.